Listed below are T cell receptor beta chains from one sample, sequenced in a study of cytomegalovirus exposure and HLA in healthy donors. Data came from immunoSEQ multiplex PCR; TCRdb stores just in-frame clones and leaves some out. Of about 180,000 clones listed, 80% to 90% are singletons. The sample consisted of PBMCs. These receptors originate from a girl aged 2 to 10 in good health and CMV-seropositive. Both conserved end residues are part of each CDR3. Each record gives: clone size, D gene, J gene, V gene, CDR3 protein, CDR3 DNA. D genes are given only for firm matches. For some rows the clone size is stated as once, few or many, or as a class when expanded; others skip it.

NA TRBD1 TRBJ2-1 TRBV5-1 CASSSGTGDEQFF TGCGCCAGCAGCTCCGGGACAGGGGATGAGCAGTTCTTC
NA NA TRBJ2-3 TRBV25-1 CASRRGVDTQYF TGTGCCAGCAGGCGAGGTGTAGATACGCAGTATTTT
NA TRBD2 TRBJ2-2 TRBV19 CASSRDSGLAPSTGELFF TGTGCCAGTAGCCGCGACTCTGGACTAGCCCCTAGCACCGGGGAGCTGTTTTTT
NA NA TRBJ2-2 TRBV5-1 CASSPATPRTGELFF TGCGCCAGCAGCCCCGCGACCCCCAGGACCGGGGAGCTGTTTTTT
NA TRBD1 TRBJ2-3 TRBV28 CASSRGTGNTDTQYF TGTGCCAGCAGTCGTGGGACAGGGAACACAGATACGCAGTATTTT
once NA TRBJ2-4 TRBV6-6 CASSYSSDIQYF TGTGCCAGCAGTTACTCGTCGGACATTCAGTACTTC
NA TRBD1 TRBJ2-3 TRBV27 CASRAGQGSDTQYF TGTGCCAGCAGAGCTGGACAGGGATCCGATACGCAGTATTTT
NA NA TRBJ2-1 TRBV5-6 CASSKEGSYNEQFF TGTGCCAGCAGCAAGGAGGGCTCCTACAATGAGCAGTTCTTC
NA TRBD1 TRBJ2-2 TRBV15 CATSLDRVTTGELFF TGTGCCACCAGCCTAGACAGGGTAACAACCGGGGAGCTGTTTTTT
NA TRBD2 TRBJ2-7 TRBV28 CASSLGGYEQYF TGTGCCAGCAGTTTGGGAGGGTACGAGCAGTACTTC
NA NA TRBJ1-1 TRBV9 CASSFLRDTEAFF TGTGCCAGCAGCTTCTTGCGGGACACTGAAGCTTTCTTT
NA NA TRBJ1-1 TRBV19 CASSTSGLSNTEAFF TGTGCCAGTAGTACATCAGGGCTTTCGAACACTGAAGCTTTCTTT
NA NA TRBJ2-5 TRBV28 CASNGQLQETQYF TGTGCCAGCAACGGACAGCTCCAAGAGACCCAGTACTTC
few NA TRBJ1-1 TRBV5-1 CASSLVGVDTEAFF TGCGCCAGCAGCTTGGTAGGGGTGGACACTGAAGCTTTCTTT
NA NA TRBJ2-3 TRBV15 CATSRIDGTDTQYF TGTGCCACCAGCAGAATAGATGGCACAGATACGCAGTATTTT
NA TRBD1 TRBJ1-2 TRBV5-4 CASRKDRGKGGYTF TGTGCCAGCAGGAAGGACAGGGGGAAGGGTGGCTACACCTTC
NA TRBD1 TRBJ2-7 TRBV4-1 CASSQLRGLPGYEQYF TGCGCCAGCAGCCAACTCAGGGGGCTGCCGGGATACGAGCAGTACTTC
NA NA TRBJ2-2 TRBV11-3 CASSFTDTGELFF TGTGCCAGCAGCTTTACAGACACCGGGGAGCTGTTTTTT
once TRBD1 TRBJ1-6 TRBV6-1 CASSDLGQGYSPLHF TGTGCCAGCAGTGATTTAGGACAGGGGTATTCACCCCTCCACTTT
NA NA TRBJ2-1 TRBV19 CASSILALAAQFF TGTGCCAGTAGTATACTGGCCTTAGCGGCGCAGTTCTTC
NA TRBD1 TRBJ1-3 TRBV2 CASSEDRTFNTIYF TGTGCCAGCAGTGAGGACAGGACCTTCAACACCATATATTTT
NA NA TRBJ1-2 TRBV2 CASSEQVPYGYTF TGTGCCAGCAGTGAACAGGTTCCCTATGGCTACACCTTC
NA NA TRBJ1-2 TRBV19 CASSIRGERTGYTF TGTGCCAGTAGTATCCGGGGAGAACGAACTGGCTACACCTTC
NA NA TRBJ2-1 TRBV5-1 CASSFRRGGRVDEQFF TGCGCCAGCAGCTTTCGGCGGGGAGGCCGGGTTGATGAGCAGTTCTTC
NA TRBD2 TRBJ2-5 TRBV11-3 CASTRTSGRETQYF TGTGCCAGCACACGGACTAGCGGGAGGGAGACCCAGTACTTC
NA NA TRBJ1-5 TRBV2 CASSRGGSENQPQHF TGTGCCAGCAGTCGGGGGGGTTCAGAGAATCAGCCCCAGCATTTT
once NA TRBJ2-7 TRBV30 CAWSVGVSTYEQYF TGTGCCTGGAGTGTAGGGGTTTCCACCTACGAGCAGTACTTC
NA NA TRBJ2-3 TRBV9 CASSAQGVPTDTQYF TGTGCCAGCAGCGCGCAGGGCGTCCCCACAGATACGCAGTATTTT
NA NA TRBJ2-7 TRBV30 CAWSPTRPSTDSYEQYF TGTGCCTGGAGTCCCACCCGCCCTTCGACAGACTCCTACGAGCAGTACTTC
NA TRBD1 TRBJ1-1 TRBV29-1 CSVGDSNMNTEAFF TGCAGCGTTGGGGACAGCAACATGAACACTGAAGCTTTCTTT
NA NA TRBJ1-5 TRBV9 CASSVDAGLNQPQHF TGTGCCAGCAGCGTAGATGCAGGACTCAATCAGCCCCAGCATTTT
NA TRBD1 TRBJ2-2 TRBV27 CASSLGLQGADTGELFF TGTGCCAGCAGTTTAGGCCTCCAGGGGGCCGACACCGGGGAGCTGTTTTTT
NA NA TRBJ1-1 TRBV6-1 CASIISGYTEAFF TGTGCCAGCATAATAAGCGGCTACACTGAAGCTTTCTTT
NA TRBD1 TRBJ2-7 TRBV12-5 CASGLPKTDRGYEQYF TGTGCTAGTGGTTTGCCGAAAACTGACAGGGGGTACGAGCAGTACTTC
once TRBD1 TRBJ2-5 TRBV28 CASSPQGAWETQYF TGTGCCAGCAGTCCGCAGGGGGCTTGGGAGACCCAGTACTTC
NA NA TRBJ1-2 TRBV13 CASRKQPYYGYTF TGTGCCAGCAGAAAACAGCCGTATTATGGCTACACCTTC
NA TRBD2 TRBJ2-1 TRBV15 CATSRGTGTTYNEQFF TGTGCCACCAGCAGAGGCACCGGGACTACCTACAATGAGCAGTTCTTC
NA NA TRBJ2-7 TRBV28 CASSSAGLKSYEQYF TGTGCCAGCAGTTCGGCAGGTTTAAAATCCTACGAGCAGTACTTC
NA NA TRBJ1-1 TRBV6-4 CASRDSPNTEAFF TGTGCCAGCAGGGACAGCCCGAACACTGAAGCTTTCTTT
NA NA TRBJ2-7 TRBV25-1 CATGEVYEQYF TGTGCAACAGGGGAGGTCTACGAGCAGTACTTC
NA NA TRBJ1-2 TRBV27 CASTLLGGGQSYGYTF TGTGCCAGCACCCTTCTCGGCGGGGGGCAGAGCTATGGCTACACCTTC
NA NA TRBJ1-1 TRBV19 CASSRRGANTEAFF TGTGCCAGTAGTCGGCGGGGGGCAAACACTGAAGCTTTCTTT
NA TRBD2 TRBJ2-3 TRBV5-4 CASSGRDYTDTQYF TGTGCCAGCAGCGGCCGGGACTACACAGATACGCAGTATTTT
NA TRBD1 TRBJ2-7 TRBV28 CASRDRQALEQYF TGTGCCAGCAGGGACAGGCAGGCGCTCGAGCAGTACTTC
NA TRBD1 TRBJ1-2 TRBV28 CASKGGEVYGYTF TGTGCCAGTAAAGGGGGCGAGGTCTATGGCTACACCTTC
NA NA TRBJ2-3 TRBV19 CASSRGAGGTDTQYF TGTGCCAGTAGTCGCGGGGCGGGCGGCACAGATACGCAGTATTTT
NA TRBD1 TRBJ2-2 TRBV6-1 CASSEDDRDTGELFF TGTGCCAGCAGTGAAGACGACAGGGACACCGGGGAGCTGTTTTTT
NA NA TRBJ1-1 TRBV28 CASRPPRTEAFF TGTGCCAGCAGGCCTCCCCGGACTGAAGCTTTCTTT
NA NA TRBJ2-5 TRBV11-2 CASSRGTDETQYF TGTGCCAGCAGCCGCGGGACTGATGAGACCCAGTACTTC
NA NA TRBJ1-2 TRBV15 CATTEISGDYGYTF TGTGCCACCACCGAGATCTCCGGGGACTATGGCTACACCTTC